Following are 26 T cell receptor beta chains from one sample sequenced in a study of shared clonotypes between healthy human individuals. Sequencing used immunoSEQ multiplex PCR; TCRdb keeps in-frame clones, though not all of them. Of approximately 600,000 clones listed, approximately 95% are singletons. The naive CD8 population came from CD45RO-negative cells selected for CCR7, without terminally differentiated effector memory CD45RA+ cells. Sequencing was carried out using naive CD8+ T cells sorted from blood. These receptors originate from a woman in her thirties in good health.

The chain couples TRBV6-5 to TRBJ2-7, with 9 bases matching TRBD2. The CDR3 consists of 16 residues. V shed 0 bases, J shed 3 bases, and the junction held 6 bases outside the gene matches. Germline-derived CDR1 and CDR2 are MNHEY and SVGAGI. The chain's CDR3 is CASSYSIGTSIYEQYF. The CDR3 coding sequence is TGTGCCAGCAGTTACTCGATCGGGACTAGCATCTACGAGCAGTACTTC.

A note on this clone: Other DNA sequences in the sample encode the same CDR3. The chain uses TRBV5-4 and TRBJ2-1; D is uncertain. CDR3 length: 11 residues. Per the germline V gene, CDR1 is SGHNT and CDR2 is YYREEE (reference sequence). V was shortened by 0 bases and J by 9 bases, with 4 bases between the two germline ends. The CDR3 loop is CASSLVSEQFF. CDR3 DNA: TGTGCCAGCAGCTTGGTCAGTGAGCAGTTCTTC.

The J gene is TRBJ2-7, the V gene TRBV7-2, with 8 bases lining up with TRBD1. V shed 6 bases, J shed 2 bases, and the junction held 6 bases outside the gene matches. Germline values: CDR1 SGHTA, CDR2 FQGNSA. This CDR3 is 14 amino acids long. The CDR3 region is CASRIQGEPYEQYF. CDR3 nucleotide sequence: TGTGCCAGCAGAATACAGGGGGAGCCCTACGAGCAGTACTTC.

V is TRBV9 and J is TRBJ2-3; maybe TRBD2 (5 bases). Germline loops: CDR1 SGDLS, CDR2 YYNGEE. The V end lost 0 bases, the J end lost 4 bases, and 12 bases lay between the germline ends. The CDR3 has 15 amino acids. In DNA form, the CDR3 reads TGTGCCAGCAGCGTAGATGACTTTAGCGCAGATACGCAGTATTTT. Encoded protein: CASSVDDFSADTQYF.

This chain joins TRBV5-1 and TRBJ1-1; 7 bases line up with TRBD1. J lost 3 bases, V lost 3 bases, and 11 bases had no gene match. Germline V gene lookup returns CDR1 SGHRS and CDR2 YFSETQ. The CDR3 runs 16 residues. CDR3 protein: CASSWEATGIDTEAFF. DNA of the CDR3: TGCGCCAGCAGCTGGGAGGCGACAGGGATCGACACTGAAGCTTTCTTT. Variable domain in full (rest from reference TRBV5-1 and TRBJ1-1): KAGVTQTPRYLIKTRGQQVTLSCSPISGHRSVSWYQQTPGQGLQFLFEYFSETQRNKGNFPGRFSGRQFSNSRSEMNVSTLELGDSALYLCASSWEATGIDTEAFFGQGTRLTVV.

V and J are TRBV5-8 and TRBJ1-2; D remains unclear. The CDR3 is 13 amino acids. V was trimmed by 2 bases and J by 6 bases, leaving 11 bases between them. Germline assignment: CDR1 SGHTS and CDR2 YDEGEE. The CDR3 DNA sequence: TGTGCCAGCAGCTTTGCGGGAGGCCATGGCTACACCTTC. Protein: CASSFAGGHGYTF.

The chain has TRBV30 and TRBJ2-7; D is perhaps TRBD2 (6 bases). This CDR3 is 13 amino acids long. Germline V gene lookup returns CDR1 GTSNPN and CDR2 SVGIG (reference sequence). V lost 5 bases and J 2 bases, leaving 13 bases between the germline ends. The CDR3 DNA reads TGTGCCTGGGCAAAGGGAGGAACCTACGAGCAGTACTTC. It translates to CAWAKGGTYEQYF.

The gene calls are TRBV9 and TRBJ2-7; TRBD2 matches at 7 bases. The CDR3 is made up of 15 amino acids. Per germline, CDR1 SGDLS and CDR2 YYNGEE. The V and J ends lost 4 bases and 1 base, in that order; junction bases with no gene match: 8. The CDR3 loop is CASSSHSGTSYEQYF. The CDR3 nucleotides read TGTGCCAGCAGCTCCCACAGCGGGACGTCCTACGAGCAGTACTTC.

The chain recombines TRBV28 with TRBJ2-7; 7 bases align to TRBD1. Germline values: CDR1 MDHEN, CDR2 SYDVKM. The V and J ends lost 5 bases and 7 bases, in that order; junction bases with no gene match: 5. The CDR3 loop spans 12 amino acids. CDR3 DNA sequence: TGTGCCAGCAGTCACAGGGGCGGGGAGCAGTACTTC. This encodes CASSHRGGEQYF.

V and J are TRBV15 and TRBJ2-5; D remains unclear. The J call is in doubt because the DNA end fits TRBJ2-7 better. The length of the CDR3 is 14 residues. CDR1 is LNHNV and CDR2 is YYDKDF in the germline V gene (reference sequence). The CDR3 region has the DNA TGTGCCACCAGCAGAGATCGAGTTCTACACGAGCAGTACTTC. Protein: CATSRDRVLHEQYF.

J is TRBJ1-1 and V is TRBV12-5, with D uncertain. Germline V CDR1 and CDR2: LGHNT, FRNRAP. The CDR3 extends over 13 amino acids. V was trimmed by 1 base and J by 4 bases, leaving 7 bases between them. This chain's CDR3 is CASGLGGRTEAFF. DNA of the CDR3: TGTGCTAGTGGTTTGGGAGGACGCACTGAAGCTTTCTTT.

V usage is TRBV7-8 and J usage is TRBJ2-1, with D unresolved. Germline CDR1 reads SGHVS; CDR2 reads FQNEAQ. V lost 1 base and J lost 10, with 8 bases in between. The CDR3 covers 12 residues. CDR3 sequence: CASSLEVEEQFF. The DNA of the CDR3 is TGTGCCAGCAGCTTAGAGGTAGAAGAGCAGTTCTTC.

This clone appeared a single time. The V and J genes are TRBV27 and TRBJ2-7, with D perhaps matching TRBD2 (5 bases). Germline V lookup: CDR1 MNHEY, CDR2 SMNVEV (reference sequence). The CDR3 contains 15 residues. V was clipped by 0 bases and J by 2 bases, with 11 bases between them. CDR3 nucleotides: TGTGCCAGCAGTTTATCAAGCGGCCTCGCCTACGAGCAGTACTTC. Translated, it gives CASSLSSGLAYEQYF.

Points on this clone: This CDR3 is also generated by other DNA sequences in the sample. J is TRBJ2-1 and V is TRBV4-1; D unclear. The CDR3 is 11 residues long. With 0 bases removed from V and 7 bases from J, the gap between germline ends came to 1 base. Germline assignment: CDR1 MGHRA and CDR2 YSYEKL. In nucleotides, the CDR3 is TGCGCCAGCAGCCAAGATAATGAGCAGTTCTTC. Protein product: CASSQDNEQFF.

CDR3 in amino acids: CASTQTYEQYF. As DNA, the CDR3 is TGTGCCAGCACCCAAACCTACGAGCAGTACTTC. J is TRBJ2-7 and V is TRBV21-1; TRBD1 is the table's D call, not checked against the DNA. TRBV21-1 is a pseudogene. The CDR3 totals 11 residues.

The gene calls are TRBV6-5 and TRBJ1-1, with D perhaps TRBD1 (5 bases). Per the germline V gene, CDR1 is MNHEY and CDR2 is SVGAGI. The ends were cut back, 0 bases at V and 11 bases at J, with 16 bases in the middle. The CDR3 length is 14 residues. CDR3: CASSYSGRTVGAFF. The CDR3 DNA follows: TGTGCCAGCAGTTACTCGGGGCGCACGGTGGGGGCTTTCTTT.

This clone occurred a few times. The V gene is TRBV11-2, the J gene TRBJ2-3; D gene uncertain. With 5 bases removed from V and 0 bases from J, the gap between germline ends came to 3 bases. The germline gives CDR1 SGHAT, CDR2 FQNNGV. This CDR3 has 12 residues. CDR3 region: CASSPSTDTQYF. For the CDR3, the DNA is TGTGCCAGCAGCCCTAGCACAGATACGCAGTATTTT.

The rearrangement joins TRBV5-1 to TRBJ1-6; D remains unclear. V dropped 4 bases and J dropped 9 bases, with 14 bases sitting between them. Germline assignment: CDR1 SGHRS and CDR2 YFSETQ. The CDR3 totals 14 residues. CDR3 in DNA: TGCGCCAGCAGCACGTACCTTGGAGCTTCACCCCTCCACTTT. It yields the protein CASSTYLGASPLHF. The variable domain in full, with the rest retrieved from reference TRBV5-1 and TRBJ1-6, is KAGVTQTPRYLIKTRGQQVTLSCSPISGHRSVSWYQQTPGQGLQFLFEYFSETQRNKGNFPGRFSGRQFSNSRSEMNVSTLELGDSALYLCASSTYLGASPLHFGNGTRLTVT.

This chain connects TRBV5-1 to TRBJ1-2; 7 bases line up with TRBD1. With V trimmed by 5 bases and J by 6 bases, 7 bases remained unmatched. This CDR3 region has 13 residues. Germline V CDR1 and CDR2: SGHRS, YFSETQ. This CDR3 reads CASRGGDSHGYTF. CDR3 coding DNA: TGCGCCAGCAGGGGAGGGGACAGCCATGGCTACACCTTC. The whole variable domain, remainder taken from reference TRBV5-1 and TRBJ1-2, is KAGVTQTPRYLIKTRGQQVTLSCSPISGHRSVSWYQQTPGQGLQFLFEYFSETQRNKGNFPGRFSGRQFSNSRSEMNVSTLELGDSALYLCASRGGDSHGYTFGSGTRLTVV.

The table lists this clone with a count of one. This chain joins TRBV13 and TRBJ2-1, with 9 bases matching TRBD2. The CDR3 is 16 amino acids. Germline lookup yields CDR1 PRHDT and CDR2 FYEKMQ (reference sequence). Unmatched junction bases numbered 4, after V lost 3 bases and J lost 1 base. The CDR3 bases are TGTGCCAGCAGCTTTAGCGGGAGAGGGTCCTACAATGAGCAGTTCTTC. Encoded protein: CASSFSGRGSYNEQFF.

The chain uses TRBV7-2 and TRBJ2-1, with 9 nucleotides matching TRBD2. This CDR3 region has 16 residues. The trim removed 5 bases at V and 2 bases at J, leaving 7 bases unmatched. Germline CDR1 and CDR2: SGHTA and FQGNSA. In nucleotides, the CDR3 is TGTGCCAGCAGCCTCCCCACTAGCGGGCCCTACAATGAGCAGTTCTTC. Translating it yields CASSLPTSGPYNEQFF.

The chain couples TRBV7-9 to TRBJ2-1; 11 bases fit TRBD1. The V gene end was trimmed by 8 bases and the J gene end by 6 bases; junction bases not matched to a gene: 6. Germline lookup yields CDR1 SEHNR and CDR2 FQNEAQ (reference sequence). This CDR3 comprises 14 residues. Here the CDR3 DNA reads TGTGCCAGCCTCGGACAGGGGGCCGGCAATGAGCAGTTCTTC. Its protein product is CASLGQGAGNEQFF.

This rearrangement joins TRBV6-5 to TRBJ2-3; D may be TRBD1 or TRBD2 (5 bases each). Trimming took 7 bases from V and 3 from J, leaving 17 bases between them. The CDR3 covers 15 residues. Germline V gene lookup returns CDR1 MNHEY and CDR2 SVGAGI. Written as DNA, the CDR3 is TGTGCCAGCACCCAGGGAGACCCTCGGACAGATACGCAGTATTTT. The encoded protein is CASTQGDPRTDTQYF.

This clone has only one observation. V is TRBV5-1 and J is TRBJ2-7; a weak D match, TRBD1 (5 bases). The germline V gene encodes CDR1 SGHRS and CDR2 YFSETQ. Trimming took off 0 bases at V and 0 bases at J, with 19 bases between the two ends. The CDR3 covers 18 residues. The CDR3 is CASSLALYGQKSSYEQYF. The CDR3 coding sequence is TGCGCCAGCAGCTTGGCTTTGTACGGACAAAAGAGCTCCTACGAGCAGTACTTC.

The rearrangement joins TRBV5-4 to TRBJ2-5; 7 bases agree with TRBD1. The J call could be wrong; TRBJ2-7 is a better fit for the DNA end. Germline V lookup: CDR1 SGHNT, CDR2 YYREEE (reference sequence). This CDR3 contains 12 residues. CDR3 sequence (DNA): TGTGCCAGCAGCCCGACAGGGAACGAGCAGTACTTC. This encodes CASSPTGNEQYF.

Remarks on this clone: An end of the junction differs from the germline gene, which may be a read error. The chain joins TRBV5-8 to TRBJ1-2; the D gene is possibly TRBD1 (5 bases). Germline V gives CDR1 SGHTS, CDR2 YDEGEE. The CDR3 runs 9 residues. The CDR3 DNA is TGTGCCAGCAGCTCCAGTGACAGCTTC. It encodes CASSSSDSF.